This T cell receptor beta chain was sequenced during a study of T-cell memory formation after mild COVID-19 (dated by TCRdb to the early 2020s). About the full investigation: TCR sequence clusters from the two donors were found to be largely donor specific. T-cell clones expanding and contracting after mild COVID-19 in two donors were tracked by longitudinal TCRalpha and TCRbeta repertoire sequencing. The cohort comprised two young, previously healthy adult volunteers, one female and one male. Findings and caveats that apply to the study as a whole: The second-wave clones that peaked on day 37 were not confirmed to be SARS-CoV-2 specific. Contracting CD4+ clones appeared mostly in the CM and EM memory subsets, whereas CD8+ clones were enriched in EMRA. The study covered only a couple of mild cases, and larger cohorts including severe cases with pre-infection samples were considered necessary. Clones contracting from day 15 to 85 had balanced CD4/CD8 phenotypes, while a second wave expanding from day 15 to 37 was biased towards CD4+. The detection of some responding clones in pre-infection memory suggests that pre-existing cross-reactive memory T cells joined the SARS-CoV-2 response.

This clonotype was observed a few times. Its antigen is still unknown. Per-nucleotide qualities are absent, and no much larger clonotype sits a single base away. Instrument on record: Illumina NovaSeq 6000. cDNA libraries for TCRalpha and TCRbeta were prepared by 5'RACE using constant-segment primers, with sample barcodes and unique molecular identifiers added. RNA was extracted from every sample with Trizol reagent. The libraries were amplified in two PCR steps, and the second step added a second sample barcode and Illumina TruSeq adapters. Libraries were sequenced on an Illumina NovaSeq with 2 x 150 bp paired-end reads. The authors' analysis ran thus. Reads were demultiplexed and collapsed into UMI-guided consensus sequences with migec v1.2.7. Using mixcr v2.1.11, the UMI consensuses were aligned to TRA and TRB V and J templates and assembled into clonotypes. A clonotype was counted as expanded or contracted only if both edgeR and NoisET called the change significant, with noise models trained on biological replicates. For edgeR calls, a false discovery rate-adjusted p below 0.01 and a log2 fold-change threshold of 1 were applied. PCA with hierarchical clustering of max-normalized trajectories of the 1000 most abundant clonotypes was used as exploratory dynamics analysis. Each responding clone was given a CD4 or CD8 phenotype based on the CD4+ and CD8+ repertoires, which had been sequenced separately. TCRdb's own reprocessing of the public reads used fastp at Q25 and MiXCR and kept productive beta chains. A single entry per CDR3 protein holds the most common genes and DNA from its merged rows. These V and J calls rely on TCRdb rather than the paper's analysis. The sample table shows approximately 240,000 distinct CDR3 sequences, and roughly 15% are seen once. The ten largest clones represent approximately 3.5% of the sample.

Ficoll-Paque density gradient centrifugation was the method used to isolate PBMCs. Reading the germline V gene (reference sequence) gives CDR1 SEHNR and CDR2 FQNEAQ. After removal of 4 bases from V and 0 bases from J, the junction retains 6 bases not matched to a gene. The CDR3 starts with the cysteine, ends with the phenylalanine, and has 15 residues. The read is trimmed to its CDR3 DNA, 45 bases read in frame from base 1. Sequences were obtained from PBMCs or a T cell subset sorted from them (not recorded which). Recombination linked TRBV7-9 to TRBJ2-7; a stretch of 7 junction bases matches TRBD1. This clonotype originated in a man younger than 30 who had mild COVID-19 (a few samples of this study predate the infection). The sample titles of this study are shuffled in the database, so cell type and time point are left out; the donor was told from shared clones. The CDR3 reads CASSSGTDFSYEQYF. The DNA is TGTGCCAGCAGCTCCGGGACAGATTTCTCCTACGAGCAGTACTTC.